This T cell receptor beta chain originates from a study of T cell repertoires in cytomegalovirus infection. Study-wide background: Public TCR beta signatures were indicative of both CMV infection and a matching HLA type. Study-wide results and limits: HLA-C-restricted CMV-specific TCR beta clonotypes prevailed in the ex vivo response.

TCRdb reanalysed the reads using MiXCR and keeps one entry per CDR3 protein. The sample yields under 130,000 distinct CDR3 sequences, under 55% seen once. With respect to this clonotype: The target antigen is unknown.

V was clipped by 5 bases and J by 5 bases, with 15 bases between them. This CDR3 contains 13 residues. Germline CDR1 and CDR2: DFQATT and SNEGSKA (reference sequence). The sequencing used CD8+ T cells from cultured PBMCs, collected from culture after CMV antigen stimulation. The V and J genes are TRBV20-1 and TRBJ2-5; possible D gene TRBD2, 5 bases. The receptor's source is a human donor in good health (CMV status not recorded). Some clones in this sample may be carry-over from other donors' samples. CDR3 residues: CSAPDLWMETQYF. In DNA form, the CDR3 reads TGCAGTGCTCCGGACTTATGGATGGAGACCCAGTACTTC.